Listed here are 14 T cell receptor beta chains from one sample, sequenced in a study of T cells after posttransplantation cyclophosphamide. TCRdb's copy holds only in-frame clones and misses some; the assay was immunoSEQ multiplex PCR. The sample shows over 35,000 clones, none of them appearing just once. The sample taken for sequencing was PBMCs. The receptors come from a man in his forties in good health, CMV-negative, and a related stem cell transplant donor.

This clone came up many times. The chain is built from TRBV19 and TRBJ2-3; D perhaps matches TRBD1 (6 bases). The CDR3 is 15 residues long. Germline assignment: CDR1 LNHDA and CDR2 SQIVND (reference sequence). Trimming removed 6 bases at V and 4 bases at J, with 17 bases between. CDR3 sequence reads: CASRRGRGVADTQYF. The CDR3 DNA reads TGTGCCAGTAGGCGTGGCAGGGGAGTGGCAGATACGCAGTATTTT.

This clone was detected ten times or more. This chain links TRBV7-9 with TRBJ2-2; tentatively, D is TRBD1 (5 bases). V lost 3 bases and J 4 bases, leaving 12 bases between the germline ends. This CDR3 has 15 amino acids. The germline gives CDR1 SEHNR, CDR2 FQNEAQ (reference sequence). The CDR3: CASSLAGSSTGELFF. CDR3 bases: TGTGCCAGCAGCTTGGCAGGGTCGTCCACCGGGGAGCTGTTTTTT.

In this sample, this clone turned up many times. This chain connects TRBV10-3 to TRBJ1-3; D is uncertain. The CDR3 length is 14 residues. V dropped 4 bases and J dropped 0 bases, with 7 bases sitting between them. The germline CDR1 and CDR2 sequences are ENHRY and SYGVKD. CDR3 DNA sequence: TGTGCCATCAGTGCGGTTCGCTCTGGAAACACCATATATTTT. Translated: CAISAVRSGNTIYF.

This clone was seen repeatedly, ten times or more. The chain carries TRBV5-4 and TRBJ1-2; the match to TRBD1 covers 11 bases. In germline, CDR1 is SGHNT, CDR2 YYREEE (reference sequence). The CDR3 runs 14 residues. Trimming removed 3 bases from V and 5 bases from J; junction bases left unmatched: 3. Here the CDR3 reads CASSSGTGGYGYTF. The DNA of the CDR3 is TGTGCCAGCAGCTCCGGGACAGGGGGATATGGCTACACCTTC. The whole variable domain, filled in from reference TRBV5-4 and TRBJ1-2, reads ETGVTQSPTHLIKTRGQQVTLRCSSQSGHNTVSWYQQALGQGPQFIFQYYREEENGRGNFPPRFSGLQFPNYSSELNVNALELDDSALYLCASSSGTGGYGYTFGSGTRLTVV.

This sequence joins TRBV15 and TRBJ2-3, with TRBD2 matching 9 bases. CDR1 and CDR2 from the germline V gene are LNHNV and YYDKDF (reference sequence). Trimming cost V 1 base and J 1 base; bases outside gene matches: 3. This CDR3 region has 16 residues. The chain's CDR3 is CATSRGSSGGTDTQYF. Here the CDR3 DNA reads TGTGCCACCAGCAGAGGTTCTAGCGGGGGCACAGATACGCAGTATTTT.

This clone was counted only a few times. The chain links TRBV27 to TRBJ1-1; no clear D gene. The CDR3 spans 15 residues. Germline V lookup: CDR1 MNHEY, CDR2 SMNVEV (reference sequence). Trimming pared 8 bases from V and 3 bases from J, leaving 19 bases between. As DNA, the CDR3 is TGTGCCAGCGGTCATCGGAGGGTGGGCGACACTGAAGCTTTCTTT. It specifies CASGHRRVGDTEAFF.

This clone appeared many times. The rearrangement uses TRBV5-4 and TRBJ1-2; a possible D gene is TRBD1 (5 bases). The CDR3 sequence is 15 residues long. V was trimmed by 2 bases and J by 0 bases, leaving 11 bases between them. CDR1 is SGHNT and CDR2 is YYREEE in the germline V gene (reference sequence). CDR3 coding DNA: TGTGCCAGCAGCTTAAGTTCGGGGGCTAACTATGGCTACACCTTC. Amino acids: CASSLSSGANYGYTF.

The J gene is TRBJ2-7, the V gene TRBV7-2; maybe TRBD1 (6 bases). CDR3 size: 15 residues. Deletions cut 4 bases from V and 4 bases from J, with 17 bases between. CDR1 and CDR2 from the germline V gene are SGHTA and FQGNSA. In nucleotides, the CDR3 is TGTGCCAGCAGCTCAGGGGTGCCCGCGGCTTACGAGCAGTACTTC. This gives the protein CASSSGVPAAYEQYF.

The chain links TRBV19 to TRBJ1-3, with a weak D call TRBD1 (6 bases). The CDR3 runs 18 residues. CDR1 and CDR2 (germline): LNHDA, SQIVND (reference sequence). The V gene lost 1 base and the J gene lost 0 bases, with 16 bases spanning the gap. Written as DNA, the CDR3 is TGTGCCAGTAGTATAGGCTGGGGGACACTAAGCTCTGGAAACACCATATATTTT. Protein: CASSIGWGTLSSGNTIYF.

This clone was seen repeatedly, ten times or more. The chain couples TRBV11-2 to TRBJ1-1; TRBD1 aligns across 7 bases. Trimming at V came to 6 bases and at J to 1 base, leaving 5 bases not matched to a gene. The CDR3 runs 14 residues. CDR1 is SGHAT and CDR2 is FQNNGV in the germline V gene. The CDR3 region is CASRGQPENTEAFF. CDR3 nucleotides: TGTGCCAGCAGGGGACAGCCAGAGAACACTGAAGCTTTCTTT.

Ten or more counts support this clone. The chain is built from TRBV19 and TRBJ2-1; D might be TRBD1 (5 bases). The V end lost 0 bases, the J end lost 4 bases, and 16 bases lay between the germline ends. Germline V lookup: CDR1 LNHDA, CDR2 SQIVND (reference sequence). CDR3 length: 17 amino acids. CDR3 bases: TGTGCCAGTAGTATAGACAGGGCCATCGGTGGGTACAATGAGCAGTTCTTC. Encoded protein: CASSIDRAIGGYNEQFF.

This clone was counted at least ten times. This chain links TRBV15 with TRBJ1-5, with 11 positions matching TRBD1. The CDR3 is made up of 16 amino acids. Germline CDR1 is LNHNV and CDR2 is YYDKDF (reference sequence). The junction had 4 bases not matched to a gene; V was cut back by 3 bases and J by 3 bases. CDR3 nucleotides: TGTGCCACCAGCAGTTGGACAGGGGGCGACAATCAGCCCCAGCATTTT. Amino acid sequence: CATSSWTGGDNQPQHF.

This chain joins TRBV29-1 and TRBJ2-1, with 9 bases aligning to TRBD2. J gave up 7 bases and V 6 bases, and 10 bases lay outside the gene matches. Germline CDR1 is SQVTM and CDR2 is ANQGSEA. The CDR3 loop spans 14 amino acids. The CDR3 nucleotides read TGCAGCGTAGTCAGAGGACTAGCGACAAATGAGCAGTTCTTC. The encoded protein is CSVVRGLATNEQFF.

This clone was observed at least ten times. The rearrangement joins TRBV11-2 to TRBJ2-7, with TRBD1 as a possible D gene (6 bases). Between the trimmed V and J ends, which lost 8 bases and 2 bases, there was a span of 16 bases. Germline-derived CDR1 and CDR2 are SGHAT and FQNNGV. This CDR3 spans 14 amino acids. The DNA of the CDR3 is TGTGCCAGCGTGGTGAGGGGGATTCCCTACGAGCAGTACTTC. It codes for CASVVRGIPYEQYF.